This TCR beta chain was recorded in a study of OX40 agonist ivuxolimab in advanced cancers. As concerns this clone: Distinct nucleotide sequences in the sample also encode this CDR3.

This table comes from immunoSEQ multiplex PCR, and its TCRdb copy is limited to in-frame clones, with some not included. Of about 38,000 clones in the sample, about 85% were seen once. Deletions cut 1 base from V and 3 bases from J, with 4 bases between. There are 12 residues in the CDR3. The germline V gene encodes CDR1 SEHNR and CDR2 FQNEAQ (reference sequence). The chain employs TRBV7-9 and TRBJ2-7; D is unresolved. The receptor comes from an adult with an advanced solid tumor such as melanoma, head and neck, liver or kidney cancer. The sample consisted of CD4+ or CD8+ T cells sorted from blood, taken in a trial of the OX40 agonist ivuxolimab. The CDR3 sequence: CASSLEFYEQYF. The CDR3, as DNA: TGTGCCAGCAGCTTAGAATTCTACGAGCAGTACTTC.